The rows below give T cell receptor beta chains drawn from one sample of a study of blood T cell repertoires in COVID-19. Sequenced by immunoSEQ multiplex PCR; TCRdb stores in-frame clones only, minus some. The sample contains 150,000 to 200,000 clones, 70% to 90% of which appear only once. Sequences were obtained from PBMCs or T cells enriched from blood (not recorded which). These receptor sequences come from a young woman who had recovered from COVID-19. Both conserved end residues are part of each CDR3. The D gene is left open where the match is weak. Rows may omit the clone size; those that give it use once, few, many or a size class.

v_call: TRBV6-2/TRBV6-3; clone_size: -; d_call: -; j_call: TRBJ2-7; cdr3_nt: TGTGCCAGCAGTCTGCTAGCATCCTACGAGCAGTACTTC; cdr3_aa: CASSLLASYEQYF
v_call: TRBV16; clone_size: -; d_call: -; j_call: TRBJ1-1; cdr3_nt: TGTGCCAGCAGCCGCCAACAGGGAAACACTGAAGCTTTCTTT; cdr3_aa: CASSRQQGNTEAFF
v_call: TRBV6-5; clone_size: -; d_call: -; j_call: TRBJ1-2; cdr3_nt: TGTGCCAGCAGAGGCGGGGGGGGTTATGGCTACACCTTC; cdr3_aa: CASRGGGGYGYTF
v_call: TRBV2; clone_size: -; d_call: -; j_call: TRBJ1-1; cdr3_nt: TGTGCCAGCACCAAGGGAGAGGGCACTGAAGCTTTCTTT; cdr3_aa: CASTKGEGTEAFF
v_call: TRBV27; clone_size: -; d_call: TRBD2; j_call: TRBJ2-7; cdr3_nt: TGTGCCAGCAGTTTGGCGGGAGGGCCTTACGAGCAGTACTTC; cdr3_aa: CASSLAGGPYEQYF
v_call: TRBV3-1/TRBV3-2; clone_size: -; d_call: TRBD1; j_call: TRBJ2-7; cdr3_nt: TGTGCCAGCAGCCAACCCGACAGGGCCGAGCAGTACTTC; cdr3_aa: CASSQPDRAEQYF
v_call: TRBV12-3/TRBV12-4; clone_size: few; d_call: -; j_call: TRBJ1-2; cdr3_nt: TGTGCCAGCAGTTTGGGCAGGGTAGTTGGCTACACCTTC; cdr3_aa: CASSLGRVVGYTF
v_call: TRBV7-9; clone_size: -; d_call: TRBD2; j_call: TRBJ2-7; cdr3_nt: TGTGCCAGCAGCTCATACAGGACTAGCCTGTACTTC; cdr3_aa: CASSSYRTSLYF
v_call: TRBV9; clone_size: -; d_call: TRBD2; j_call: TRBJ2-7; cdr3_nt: TGTGCCAGCAGCGTAGGGGGACTAGAGGAGCAGTACTTC; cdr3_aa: CASSVGGLEEQYF
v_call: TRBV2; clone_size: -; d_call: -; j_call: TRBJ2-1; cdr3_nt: TGTGCCAGCAGTGCTCGGACTGGGGTACGTTACAATGAGCAGTTCTTC; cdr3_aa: CASSARTGVRYNEQFF
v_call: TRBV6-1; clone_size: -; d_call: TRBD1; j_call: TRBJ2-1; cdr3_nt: TGTGCCAGCAGTGATGGGGACAGGGACCACAATGAGCAGTTCTTC; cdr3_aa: CASSDGDRDHNEQFF
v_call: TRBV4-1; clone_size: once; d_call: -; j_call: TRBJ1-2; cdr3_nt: TGCGCCAGCAGCCAACCAACAGGGTACGGACTTGGCTACACCTTC; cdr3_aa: CASSQPTGYGLGYTF
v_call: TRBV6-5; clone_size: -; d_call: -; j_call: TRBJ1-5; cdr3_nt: TGTGCCAGCGGCAGGGGTGACGGTCAGCCCCAGCATTTT; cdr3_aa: CASGRGDGQPQHF
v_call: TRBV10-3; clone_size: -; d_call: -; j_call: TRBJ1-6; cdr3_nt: TGTGCCATCAGTGATGGCAGGGATAATTCACCCCTCCACTTT; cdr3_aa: CAISDGRDNSPLHF
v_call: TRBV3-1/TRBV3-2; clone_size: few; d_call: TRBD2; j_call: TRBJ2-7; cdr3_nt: TGTGCCAGCAGCCAAGCCCGGCTAGCGGGAGACCTGCTAAGGGGCGAGCAGTACTTC; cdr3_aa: CASSQARLAGDLLRGEQYF
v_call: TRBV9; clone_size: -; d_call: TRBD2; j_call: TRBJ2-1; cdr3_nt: TGTGCCAGCAGCGTAGCGGGAGGGTCTTACAATGAGCAGTTCTTC; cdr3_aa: CASSVAGGSYNEQFF
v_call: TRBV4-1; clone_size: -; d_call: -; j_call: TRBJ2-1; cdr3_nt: TGCGCCAGCAGGGGGACTTCCCAATATGAGCAGTTCTTC; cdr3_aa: CASRGTSQYEQFF
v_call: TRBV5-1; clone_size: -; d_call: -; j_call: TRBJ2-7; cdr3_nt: TGCGCCAGCAGCTCCCTGGGCACCTACGAGCAGTACTTC; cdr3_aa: CASSSLGTYEQYF
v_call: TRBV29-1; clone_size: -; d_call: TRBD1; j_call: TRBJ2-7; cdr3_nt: TGCAGCGTTGTCGGAGGAGGTAGGCAGGGGGCCTACGAGCAGTACTTC; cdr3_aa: CSVVGGGRQGAYEQYF
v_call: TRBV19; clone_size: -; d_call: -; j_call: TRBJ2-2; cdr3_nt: TGTGCCAGTACCCCCCGGGCAGGGCCGGGCACCGGGGAGCTGTTTTTT; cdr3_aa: CASTPRAGPGTGELFF
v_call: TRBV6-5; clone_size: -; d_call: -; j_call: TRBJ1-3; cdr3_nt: TGTGCCAGCACTTCAGGGTTTTCTGGAAACACCATATATTTT; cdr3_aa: CASTSGFSGNTIYF
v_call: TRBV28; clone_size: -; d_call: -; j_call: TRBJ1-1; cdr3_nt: TGTGCCAGGACCAGGGACTTCCTCAGGAACACTGAAGCTTTCTTT; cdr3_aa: CARTRDFLRNTEAFF
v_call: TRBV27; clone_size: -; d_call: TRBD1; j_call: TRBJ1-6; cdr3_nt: TGTGCCAGCAGTTTCAGGGGGCACTCACCCCTCCACTTT; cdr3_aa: CASSFRGHSPLHF
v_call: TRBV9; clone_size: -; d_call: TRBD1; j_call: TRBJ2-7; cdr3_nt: TGTGCCAGCAGCGTAGGTGGGACAGCCTCCTACGAGCAGTACTTC; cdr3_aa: CASSVGGTASYEQYF
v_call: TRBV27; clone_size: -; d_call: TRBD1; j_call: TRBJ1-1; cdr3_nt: TGTGCCAGCAGTTTAGGGACAGGGGTAGAAGCTTTCTTT; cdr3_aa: CASSLGTGVEAFF
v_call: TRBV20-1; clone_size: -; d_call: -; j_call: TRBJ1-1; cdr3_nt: TGCAGTGCTAGAGTGGAGGCGTCGGCTTTCTTT; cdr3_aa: CSARVEASAFF
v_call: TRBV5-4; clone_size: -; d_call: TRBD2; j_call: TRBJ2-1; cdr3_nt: TGTGCCAGCAGCTTCCGTTCAGCGGGGGGGGATGAGCAGTTCTTC; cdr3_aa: CASSFRSAGGDEQFF
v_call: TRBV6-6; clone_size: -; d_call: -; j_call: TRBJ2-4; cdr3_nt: TGTGCCAGCAGTTACGACAGACAAGCCAAAAACATTCAGTACTTC; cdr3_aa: CASSYDRQAKNIQYF